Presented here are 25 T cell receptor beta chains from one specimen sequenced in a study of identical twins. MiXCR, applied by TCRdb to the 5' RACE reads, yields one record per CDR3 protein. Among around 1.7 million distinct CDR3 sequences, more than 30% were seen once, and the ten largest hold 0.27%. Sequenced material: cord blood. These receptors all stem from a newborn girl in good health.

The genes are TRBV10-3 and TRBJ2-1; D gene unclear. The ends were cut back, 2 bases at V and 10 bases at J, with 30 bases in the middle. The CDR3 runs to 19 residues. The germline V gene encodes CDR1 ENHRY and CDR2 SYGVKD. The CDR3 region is CAISEPYPNRAPLSYEQFF. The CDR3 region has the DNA TGTGCCATCAGTGAGCCGTACCCGAACCGTGCGCCCCTCTCCTACGAGCAGTTCTTC.

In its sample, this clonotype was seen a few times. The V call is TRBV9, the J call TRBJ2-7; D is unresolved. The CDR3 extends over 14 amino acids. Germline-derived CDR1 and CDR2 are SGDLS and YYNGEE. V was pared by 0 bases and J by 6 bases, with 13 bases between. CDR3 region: CASSVADAPSEQYF. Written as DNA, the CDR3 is TGTGCCAGCAGCGTAGCGGATGCGCCCTCCGAGCAGTACTTC.

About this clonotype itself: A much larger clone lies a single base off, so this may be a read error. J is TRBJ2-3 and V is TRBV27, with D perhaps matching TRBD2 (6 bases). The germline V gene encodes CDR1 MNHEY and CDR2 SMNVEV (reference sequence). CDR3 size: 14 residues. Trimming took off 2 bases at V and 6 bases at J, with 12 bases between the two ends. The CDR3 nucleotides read TGTGCCAGCAGTTTAAATTGGGACTTTGATACGCAGTATTTT. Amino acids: CASSLNWDFDTQYF.

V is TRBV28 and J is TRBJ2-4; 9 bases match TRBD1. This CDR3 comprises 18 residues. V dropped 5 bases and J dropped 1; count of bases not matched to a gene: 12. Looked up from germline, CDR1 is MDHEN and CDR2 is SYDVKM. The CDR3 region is CASSETPQGAEAKNIQYF. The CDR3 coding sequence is TGTGCCAGCAGTGAAACCCCACAGGGGGCCGAGGCCAAAAACATTCAGTACTTC.

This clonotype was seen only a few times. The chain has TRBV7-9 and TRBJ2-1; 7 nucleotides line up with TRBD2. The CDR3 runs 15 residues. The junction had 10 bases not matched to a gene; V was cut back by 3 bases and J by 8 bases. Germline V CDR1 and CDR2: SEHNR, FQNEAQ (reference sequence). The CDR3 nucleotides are TGTGCCAGCAGCTTTCCTCAACAGGCGGGGGATGAGCAGTTCTTC. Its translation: CASSFPQQAGDEQFF.

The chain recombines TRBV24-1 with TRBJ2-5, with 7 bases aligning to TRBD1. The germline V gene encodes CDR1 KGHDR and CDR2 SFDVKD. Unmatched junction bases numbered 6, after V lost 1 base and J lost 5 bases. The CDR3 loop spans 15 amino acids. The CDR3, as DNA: TGTGCCACCAGTGATTTCCGACAGGGAAGGGAGACCCAGTACTTC. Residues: CATSDFRQGRETQYF.

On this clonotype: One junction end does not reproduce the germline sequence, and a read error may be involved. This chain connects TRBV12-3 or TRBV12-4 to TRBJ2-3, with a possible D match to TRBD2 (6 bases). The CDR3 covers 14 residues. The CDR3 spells CASSPGLGSDAQYF. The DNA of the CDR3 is TGTGCCAGCAGTCCGGGACTGGGCTCAGATGCGCAGTATTTT.

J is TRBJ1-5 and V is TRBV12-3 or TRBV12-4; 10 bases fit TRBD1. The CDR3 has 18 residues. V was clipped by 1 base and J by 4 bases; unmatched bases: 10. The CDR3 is CASSLDPGQGGGNQPQHF. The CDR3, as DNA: TGTGCCAGCAGTTTAGACCCTGGACAGGGGGGGGGTAATCAGCCCCAGCATTTT.

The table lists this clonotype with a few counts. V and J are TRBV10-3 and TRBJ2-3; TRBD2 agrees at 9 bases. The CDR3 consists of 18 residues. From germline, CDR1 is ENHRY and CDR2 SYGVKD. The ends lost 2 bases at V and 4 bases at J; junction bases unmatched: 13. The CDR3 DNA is TGTGCCATCAGTGAGGGTTGGATAGCGGGAGATGCAGCAGATACGCAGTATTTT. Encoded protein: CAISEGWIAGDAADTQYF.

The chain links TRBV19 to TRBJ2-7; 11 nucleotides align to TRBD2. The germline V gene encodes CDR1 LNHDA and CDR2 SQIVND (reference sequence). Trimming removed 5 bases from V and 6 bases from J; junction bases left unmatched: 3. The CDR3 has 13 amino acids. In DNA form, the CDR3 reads TGTGCCAGTAGTGCGGGACTAGCGGTCGAGCAGTACTTC. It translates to CASSAGLAVEQYF. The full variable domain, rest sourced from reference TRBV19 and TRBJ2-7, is DGGITQSPKYLFRKEGQNVTLSCEQNLNHDAMYWYRQDPGQGLRLIYYSQIVNDFQKGDIAEGYSVSREKKESFPLTVTSAQKNPTAFYLCASSAGLAVEQYFGPGTRLTVT.

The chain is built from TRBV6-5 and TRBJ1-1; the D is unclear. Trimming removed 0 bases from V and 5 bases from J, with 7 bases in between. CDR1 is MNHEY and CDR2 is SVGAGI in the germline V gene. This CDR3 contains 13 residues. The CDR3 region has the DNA TGTGCCAGCAGTTACTCGGCGGGAACTGAAGCTTTCTTT. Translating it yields CASSYSAGTEAFF.

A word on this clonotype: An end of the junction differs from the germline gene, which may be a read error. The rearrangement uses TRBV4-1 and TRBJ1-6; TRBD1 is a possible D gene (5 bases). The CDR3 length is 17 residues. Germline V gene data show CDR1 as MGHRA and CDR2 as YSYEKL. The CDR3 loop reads CASSQGPWGTYNSPPHF. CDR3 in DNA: TGCGCCAGCAGCCAAGGCCCGTGGGGGACCTATAATTCACCCCCCCACTTT.

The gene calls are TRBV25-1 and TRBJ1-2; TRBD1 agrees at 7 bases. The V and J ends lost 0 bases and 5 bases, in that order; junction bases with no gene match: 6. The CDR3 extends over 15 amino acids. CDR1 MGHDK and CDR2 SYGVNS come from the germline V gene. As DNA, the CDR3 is TGTGCCAGCAGTGAATATGCGGCAGGGGGGTATGGCTACACCTTC. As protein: CASSEYAAGGYGYTF.

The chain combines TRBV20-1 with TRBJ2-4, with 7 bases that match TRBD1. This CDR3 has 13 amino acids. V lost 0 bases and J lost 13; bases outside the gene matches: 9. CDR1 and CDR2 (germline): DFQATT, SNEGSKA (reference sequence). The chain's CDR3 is CSARETGEYKQYF. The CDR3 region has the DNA TGCAGTGCTAGAGAAACAGGGGAGTACAAGCAGTACTTC.

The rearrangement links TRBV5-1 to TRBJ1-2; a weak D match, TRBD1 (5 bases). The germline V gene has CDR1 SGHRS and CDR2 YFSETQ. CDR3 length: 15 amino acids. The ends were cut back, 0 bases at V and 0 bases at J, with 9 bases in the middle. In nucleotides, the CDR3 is TGCGCCAGCAGCTTGGGGACATCTTCTAACTATGGCTACACCTTC. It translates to CASSLGTSSNYGYTF.

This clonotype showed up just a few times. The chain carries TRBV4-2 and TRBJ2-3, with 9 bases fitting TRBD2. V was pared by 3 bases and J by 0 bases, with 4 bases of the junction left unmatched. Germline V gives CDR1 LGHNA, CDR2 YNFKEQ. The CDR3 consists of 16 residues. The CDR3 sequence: CASSQSLAGSTDTQYF. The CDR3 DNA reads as TGTGCCAGCAGCCAGTCCCTAGCGGGAAGCACAGATACGCAGTATTTT.

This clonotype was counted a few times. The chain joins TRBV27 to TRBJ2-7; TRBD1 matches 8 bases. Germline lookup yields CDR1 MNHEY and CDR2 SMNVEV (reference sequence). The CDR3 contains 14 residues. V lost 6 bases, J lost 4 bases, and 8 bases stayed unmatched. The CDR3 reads CASSKQGDRYEQYF. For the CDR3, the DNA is TGTGCCAGCAGCAAACAGGGGGACAGGTACGAGCAGTACTTC.

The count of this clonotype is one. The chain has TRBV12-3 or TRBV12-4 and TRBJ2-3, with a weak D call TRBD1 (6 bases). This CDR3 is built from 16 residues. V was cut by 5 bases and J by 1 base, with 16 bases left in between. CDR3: CASSRPGHSGTDTQYF. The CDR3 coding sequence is TGTGCCAGCAGTAGACCGGGACATTCTGGCACAGATACGCAGTATTTT.

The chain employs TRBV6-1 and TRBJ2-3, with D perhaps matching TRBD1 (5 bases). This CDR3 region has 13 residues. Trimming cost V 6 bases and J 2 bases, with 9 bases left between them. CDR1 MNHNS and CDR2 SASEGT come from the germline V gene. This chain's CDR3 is CASRKDITDTQYF. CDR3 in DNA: TGTGCCAGCAGAAAGGACATCACAGATACGCAGTATTTT.

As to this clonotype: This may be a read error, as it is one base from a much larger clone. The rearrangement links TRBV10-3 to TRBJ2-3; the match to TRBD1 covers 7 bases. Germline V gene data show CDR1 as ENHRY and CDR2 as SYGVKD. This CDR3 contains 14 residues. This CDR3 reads CSIRRTGITDTQYF. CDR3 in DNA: TGTTCCATCAGGAGGACAGGCATTACAGATACGCAGTATTTT.

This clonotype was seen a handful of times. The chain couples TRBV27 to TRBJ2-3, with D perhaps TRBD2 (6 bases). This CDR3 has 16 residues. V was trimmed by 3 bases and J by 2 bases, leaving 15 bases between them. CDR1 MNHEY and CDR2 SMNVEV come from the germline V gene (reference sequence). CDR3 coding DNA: TGTGCCAGCAGTTTGGGTTCGGGGGAACCCACAGATACGCAGTATTTT. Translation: CASSLGSGEPTDTQYF.

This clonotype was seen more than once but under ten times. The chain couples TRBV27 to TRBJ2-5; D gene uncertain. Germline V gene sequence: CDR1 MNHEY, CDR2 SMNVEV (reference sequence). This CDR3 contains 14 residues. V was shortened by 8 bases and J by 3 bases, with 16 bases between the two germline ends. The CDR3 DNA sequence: TGTGCCAGCGCAGCTAGTCAACCCAAAGAGACCCAGTACTTC. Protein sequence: CASAASQPKETQYF.

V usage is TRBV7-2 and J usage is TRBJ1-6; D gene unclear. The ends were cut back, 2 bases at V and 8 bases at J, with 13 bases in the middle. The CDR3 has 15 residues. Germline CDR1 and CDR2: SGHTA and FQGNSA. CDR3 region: CASSLLAGSHSPLHF. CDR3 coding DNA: TGTGCCAGCAGCTTACTGGCTGGCAGTCATTCACCCCTCCACTTT.

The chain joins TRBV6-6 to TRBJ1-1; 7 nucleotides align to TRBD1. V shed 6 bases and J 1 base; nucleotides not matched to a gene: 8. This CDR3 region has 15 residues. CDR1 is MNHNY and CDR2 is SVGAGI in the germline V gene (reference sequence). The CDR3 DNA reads TGTGCCAGCAGACCATACGACAGGGAGAACACTGAAGCTTTCTTT. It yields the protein CASRPYDRENTEAFF.

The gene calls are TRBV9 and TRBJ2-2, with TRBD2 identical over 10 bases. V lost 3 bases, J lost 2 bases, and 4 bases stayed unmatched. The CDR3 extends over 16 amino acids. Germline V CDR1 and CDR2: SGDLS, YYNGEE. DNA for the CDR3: TGTGCCAGCAGCGGTAGCGGGAGGATAAACACCGGGGAGCTGTTTTTT. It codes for CASSGSGRINTGELFF. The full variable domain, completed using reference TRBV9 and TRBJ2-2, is DSGVTQTPKHLITATGQRVTLRCSPRSGDLSVYWYQQSLDQGLQFLIQYYNGEERAKGNILERFSAQQFPDLHSELNLSSLELGDSALYFCASSGSGRINTGELFFGEGSRLTVL.